These 30 T cell receptor beta chains originate from one sample sequenced in a study of shared clonotypes between healthy human individuals. The table came from immunoSEQ multiplex PCR; TCRdb's copy has only in-frame clones and leaves some out. The sample carries some 2.3 million clones, 85% to 95% recorded once. Sample: naive CD4+ T cells from PBMCs. Regarding subset: CD45RA+ positively selected. The receptors originated from a man aged 18 to 30 in good health. Some clones in this sample may be carry-over from other donors' samples.

This chain connects TRBV30 to TRBJ1-5; D not certain. This CDR3 spans 15 amino acids. CDR1 and CDR2 from the germline V gene are GTSNPN and SVGIG (reference sequence). The germline V and J ends were trimmed by 0 bases and 2 bases, with 11 bases remaining between them. The CDR3 is CAWSVLRVGNQPQHF. The CDR3 region has the DNA TGTGCCTGGAGTGTACTGCGAGTTGGCAATCAGCCCCAGCATTTT.

Comment on this clone: Other DNA sequences of this sample code for an identical CDR3. The J gene is TRBJ2-7, the V gene TRBV28; no clear D gene. The CDR3 totals 11 residues. V was shortened by 4 bases and J by 4 bases, with 5 bases between the two germline ends. Germline V gene data show CDR1 as MDHEN and CDR2 as SYDVKM. CDR3 sequence (DNA): TGTGCCAGCAGTTCAGAGTACGAGCAGTACTTC. It specifies CASSSEYEQYF.

The V gene is TRBV5-1, the J gene TRBJ2-3; 11 bases are a match to TRBD2. Germline V lookup: CDR1 SGHRS, CDR2 YFSETQ. The ends lost 4 bases at V and 4 bases at J; junction bases unmatched: 8. This CDR3 spans 16 amino acids. Here the CDR3 DNA reads TGCGCCAGCAGCGCGGAGACTAGCGGGACCTCAGATACGCAGTATTTT. Protein: CASSAETSGTSDTQYF.

V usage is TRBV5-1 and J usage is TRBJ2-1; the D gene could be TRBD1 or TRBD2 (5 bases each). Between the trimmed V and J ends, which lost 4 bases and 0 bases, there was a span of 14 bases. This CDR3 is 16 amino acids long. Germline CDR1 is SGHRS and CDR2 is YFSETQ. The CDR3 region is CASSGGIGSSYNEQFF. The CDR3 DNA reads as TGCGCCAGCAGCGGGGGTATCGGAAGCTCCTACAATGAGCAGTTCTTC.

This chain joins TRBV18 and TRBJ2-3; maybe TRBD1 (5 bases). Trimming pared 1 base from V and 1 base from J, leaving 12 bases between. The CDR3 is 16 amino acids. CDR1 KGHSH and CDR2 LQKENI come from the germline V gene. CDR3 coding DNA: TGTGCCAGCTCACCACGATACAGGACGGGCACAGATACGCAGTATTTT. Translation gives CASSPRYRTGTDTQYF.

On this clone itself: Other DNA sequences in the same sample also yield this CDR3. Here the CDR3 DNA reads TGTGCCAGCAGCGTAGCGCAGGGAAACTATGGCTACACCTTC. Translating it yields CASSVAQGNYGYTF. The chain is built from TRBV9 and TRBJ1-2; TRBD1 might be the D (5 bases). The CDR3 loop spans 14 amino acids. Looked up from germline, CDR1 is SGDLS and CDR2 is YYNGEE. Trimming stripped 0 bases from V and 2 bases from J, with 8 bases between.

The CDR3 sequence is CASSPQARYSTDTQYF. The CDR3, as DNA: TGTGCCAGCAGCCCCCAAGCTCGATACAGCACAGATACGCAGTATTTT. This rearrangement joins TRBV5-6 to TRBJ2-3; no definite D call. Between the trimmed V and J ends, which lost 4 bases and 0 bases, there was a span of 15 bases. Per the germline V gene, CDR1 is SGHDT and CDR2 is YYEEEE. The CDR3 consists of 16 residues.

A note on this clone: Other DNA sequences in this sample translate to the same CDR3. The V call is TRBV7-2, the J call TRBJ2-5; D could derive from TRBD1 or TRBD2 (7 bases each). Trimming cost V 0 bases and J 4 bases, with 12 bases left between them. This CDR3 comprises 15 residues. CDR1 is SGHTA, CDR2 FQGNSA, per germline. The CDR3 protein is CASSLASGGGETQYF. The CDR3 DNA is TGTGCCAGCAGCTTAGCATCAGGGGGGGGAGAGACCCAGTACTTC.

For this clone: Distinct nucleotide sequences in the sample also encode this CDR3. DNA for the CDR3: TGTGCCAGCAGCTTAAGGGGAGGGAACGAAAAACTGTTTTTT. This sequence encodes CASSLRGGNEKLFF. The gene calls are TRBV7-9 and TRBJ1-4, with D possibly matching TRBD1 (5 bases). Germline V gives CDR1 SEHNR, CDR2 FQNEAQ (reference sequence). The CDR3 extends over 14 amino acids. V was shortened by 2 bases and J by 8 bases, with 12 bases between the two germline ends. Supplemented by reference TRBV7-9 and TRBJ1-4, the full variable domain reads DTGVSQNPRHKITKRGQNVTFRCDPISEHNRLYWYRQTLGQGPEFLTYFQNEAQLEKSRLLSDRFSAERPKGSFSTLEIQRTEQGDSAMYLCASSLRGGNEKLFFGSGTQLSVL.

J is TRBJ2-3 and V is TRBV10-1; possibly TRBD1 for D (7 bases). Germline CDR1 and CDR2: WNHNN and SYGVQD (reference sequence). Trimming took off 5 bases at V and 4 bases at J, with 19 bases between the two ends. This CDR3 spans 16 amino acids. CDR3 DNA: TGCGCCAGCAGTCTACAGGGGTCGGGAGCGGCAGATACGCAGTATTTT. This encodes CASSLQGSGAADTQYF.

This clone was picked up one time. V gene TRBV11-2 combines with J gene TRBJ2-6; 8 positions match TRBD1. Unmatched junction bases numbered 4, after V lost 3 bases and J lost 0 bases. Germline V lookup: CDR1 SGHAT, CDR2 FQNNGV. The length of the CDR3 is 17 residues. Here the CDR3 reads CASSFGQGDSGANVLTF. CDR3 DNA: TGTGCCAGCAGCTTCGGACAGGGAGACTCTGGGGCCAACGTCCTGACTTTC.

The J gene is TRBJ2-1, the V gene TRBV29-1, with unresolved D. The ends were cut back, 3 bases at V and 5 bases at J, with 11 bases in the middle. CDR1 is SQVTM and CDR2 is ANQGSEA in the germline V gene. CDR3 size: 13 residues. This CDR3 is CSVDPFLNNEQFF. DNA for the CDR3: TGCAGCGTTGACCCTTTCCTTAACAATGAGCAGTTCTTC.

This chain uses TRBV7-3 with TRBJ2-7; 11 nucleotides line up with TRBD1. This CDR3 is built from 14 residues. From germline, CDR1 is SGHTA and CDR2 FQGTGA. V shed 3 bases, J shed 4 bases, and the junction held 2 bases outside the gene matches. CDR3 residues: CASSFGDRGYEQYF. The CDR3 DNA reads TGTGCCAGCAGCTTTGGGGACAGGGGGTACGAGCAGTACTTC.

This rearrangement joins TRBV19 to TRBJ1-1; the D gene is possibly TRBD1 (5 bases). The CDR3 consists of 16 residues. V lost 1 base, J lost 6 bases, and 18 bases lay in between. Germline V gives CDR1 LNHDA, CDR2 SQIVND (reference sequence). The CDR3 nucleotides are TGTGCCAGTAGTATAGCTGGTGGGGCGCGGGTCGCTGAAGCTTTCTTT. It is translated as CASSIAGGARVAEAFF.

This clone appeared a single time. The genes are TRBV29-1 and TRBJ2-5; D may match TRBD1 or TRBD2 (5 bases each). V shed 3 bases and J shed 5 bases, with 13 bases lying between them. CDR1 SQVTM and CDR2 ANQGSEA come from the germline V gene. The CDR3 sequence is 13 residues long. The CDR3: CSVDSGPRETQYF. CDR3 sequence (DNA): TGCAGCGTTGATTCGGGGCCCAGGGAGACCCAGTACTTC. The whole variable domain, remainder taken from reference TRBV29-1 and TRBJ2-5, is SAVISQKPSRDICQRGTSLTIQCQVDSQVTMMFWYRQQPGQSLTLIATANQGSEATYESGFVIDKFPISRPNLTFSTLTVSNMSPEDSSIYLCSVDSGPRETQYFGPGTRLLVL.

This clone was seen a few times. V is TRBV29-1 and J is TRBJ2-2; D is unclear. CDR1 is SQVTM, CDR2 ANQGSEA, per germline. The V gene lost 4 bases and the J gene lost 2 bases, with 14 bases spanning the gap. CDR3 length equals 15 residues. The chain's CDR3 is CSVAMGTRNTGELFF. The CDR3 DNA follows: TGCAGCGTTGCCATGGGTACACGAAACACCGGGGAGCTGTTTTTT.

This clone was counted a single time. Distinct nucleotide sequences in the sample also encode this CDR3. The CDR3 protein is CASSVGGPGELFF. The CDR3 DNA sequence: TGTGCCAGCAGCGTAGGGGGTCCCGGGGAGCTGTTTTTT. This rearrangement joins TRBV9 to TRBJ2-2; D not resolved. Germline CDR1 SGDLS, CDR2 YYNGEE. Trimming left V 0 bases short and J 6 bases short, with 6 bases between. The CDR3 extends over 13 amino acids.

This clone was counted a single time. The chain has TRBV11-2 and TRBJ2-5; D gene uncertain. This CDR3 has 13 residues. From germline, CDR1 is SGHAT and CDR2 FQNNGV. Deletions cut 3 bases from V and 3 bases from J, with 8 bases between. DNA for the CDR3: TGTGCCAGCAGCTTTATAGGGAAAGAGACCCAGTACTTC. It translates to CASSFIGKETQYF. The full variable domain, completed using reference TRBV11-2 and TRBJ2-5, is EAGVAQSPRYKIIEKRQSVAFWCNPISGHATLYWYQQILGQGPKLLIQFQNNGVVDDSQLPKDRFSAERLKGVDSTLKIQPAKLEDSAVYLCASSFIGKETQYFGPGTRLLVL.

This clone was seen a single time. The chain links TRBV6-5 to TRBJ2-1; tentative D call: TRBD2 (5 bases). With 6 bases removed from V and 3 bases from J, the gap between germline ends came to 15 bases. Per germline, CDR1 MNHEY and CDR2 SVGAGI. The CDR3 is 15 amino acids. The CDR3: CASRSDWIGYNEQFF. In DNA, the CDR3 is TGTGCCAGCAGGTCGGACTGGATTGGCTACAATGAGCAGTTCTTC.

The chain recombines TRBV4-1 with TRBJ2-1, with 10 bases matching TRBD2. The J segment lost 6 bases and the V segment lost 1 base, leaving 9 bases of the junction unmatched. The CDR3 totals 17 residues. CDR1 is MGHRA and CDR2 is YSYEKL in the germline V gene. In DNA form, the CDR3 reads TGCGCCAGCAGCCAAGGTACGTTTGCTAGCGGGAGCAATGAGCAGTTCTTC. As protein: CASSQGTFASGSNEQFF.

This clone was seen a single time. The chain is built from TRBV5-5 and TRBJ2-7, with 11 bases that match TRBD2. There are 15 residues in the CDR3. J was trimmed by 2 bases and V by 6 bases; bases with no gene match: 7. Germline CDR1 and CDR2: SGHKS and YYEKEE (reference sequence). This CDR3 is CASKITLAGAYEQYF. The CDR3 DNA sequence: TGTGCCAGCAAAATTACACTAGCGGGAGCCTACGAGCAGTACTTC. The full variable domain, in which reference TRBV5-5 and TRBJ2-7 provide the parts outside the CDR3, is DAGVTQSPTHLIKTRGQQVTLRCSPISGHKSVSWYQQVLGQGPQFIFQYYEKEERGRGNFPDRFSARQFPNYSSELNVNALLLGDSALYLCASKITLAGAYEQYFGPGTRLTVT.

This clone has just one count. V is TRBV18 and J is TRBJ1-5, with D uncertain. The CDR3 contains 13 residues. CDR1 is KGHSH and CDR2 is LQKENI in the germline V gene. Trimming pared 6 bases from V and 5 bases from J, leaving 11 bases between. In nucleotides, the CDR3 is TGTGCCAGCTCCCAACAGAGCGATCAGCCCCAGCATTTT. This gives the protein CASSQQSDQPQHF.

Concerning this clone itself: A read error may account for a junction end that differs from germline. The rearrangement uses TRBV28 and TRBJ1-5, with 7 bases aligning to TRBD1. Germline-derived CDR1 and CDR2 are MDHEN and SYDVKM. This CDR3 is 11 amino acids long. CDR3 bases: TGTGCCAGCAGTAGACAGGGTCTCGCATTTTTT. As protein: CASSRQGLAFF.

The gene calls are TRBV29-1 and TRBJ2-7; TRBD2 is a possible D gene (7 bases). The CDR3 is made up of 15 amino acids. Trimming removed 3 bases from V and 2 bases from J, with 17 bases in between. CDR1 and CDR2 from the germline V gene are SQVTM and ANQGSEA. In nucleotides, the CDR3 is TGCAGCGTTGAGGACCGGGGGGCTCATCCCTACGAGCAGTACTTC. Amino acids: CSVEDRGAHPYEQYF.

This clone was seen a handful of times. This chain uses TRBV4-3 with TRBJ1-1, with D perhaps matching TRBD1 (5 bases). The V gene lost 9 bases and the J gene lost 10 bases, with 21 bases spanning the gap. Germline CDR1 LGHNA, CDR2 YSLEER. The CDR3 is made up of 13 amino acids. The CDR3 spells CASSTDVRAGAFF. Here the CDR3 DNA reads TGCGCCAGTTCGACGGATGTCAGGGCTGGAGCTTTCTTT.

J is TRBJ1-3 and V is TRBV6-6; D may be TRBD1 (5 bases). Germline V CDR1 and CDR2: MNHNY, SVGAGI (reference sequence). CDR3 size: 16 residues. V was pared by 0 bases and J by 3 bases, with 12 bases between. CDR3 in DNA: TGTGCCAGCAGTTACTCCCCTAGTAGGGGTGGAAACACCATATATTTT. It codes for CASSYSPSRGGNTIYF.

The chain couples TRBV7-8 to TRBJ1-1, with D possibly TRBD1 on 5 matching bases. The V gene lost 5 bases and the J gene lost 10 bases, with 23 bases spanning the gap. The CDR3 is 15 residues long. The germline gives CDR1 SGHVS, CDR2 FQNEAQ. CDR3 in DNA: TGTGCCAGCAGCCAAGCTCGGGGCGAACACCCTAGAGCTTTCTTT. It specifies CASSQARGEHPRAFF.

The chain has TRBV2 and TRBJ2-7; TRBD1 might be the D (6 bases). Trimming took off 4 bases at V and 4 bases at J, with 11 bases between the two ends. CDR1 and CDR2 from the germline V gene are SNHLY and FYNNEI. CDR3 length equals 13 residues. The DNA for the CDR3 is TGTGCCAGCAGTGCCCAGGGGAAGTACGAGCAGTACTTC. It encodes CASSAQGKYEQYF.

The chain joins TRBV5-1 to TRBJ2-1; TRBD1 or TRBD2 may be the D gene (6 bases each). The CDR3 spans 13 residues. Germline loops: CDR1 SGHRS, CDR2 YFSETQ. V lost 1 base to trimming and J lost 7 bases, with 9 bases between them. The CDR3 here is CASSLRGGNEQFF. In nucleotides, the CDR3 is TGCGCCAGCAGCTTGCGAGGGGGGAATGAGCAGTTCTTC.

On this clone: The same CDR3 also results from other DNA sequences found in this sample. The gene calls are TRBV28 and TRBJ2-5; D tentatively reads TRBD1 or TRBD2 (6 bases each). CDR1 and CDR2 (germline): MDHEN, SYDVKM. With 6 bases removed from V and 4 bases from J, the gap between germline ends came to 12 bases. The CDR3 runs to 13 residues. The DNA for the CDR3 is TGTGCCAGCAGCGTACAGGGAGGAGAGACCCAGTACTTC. Translation: CASSVQGGETQYF.